The sequence of this T cell receptor beta chain was determined in a study of blood T cell repertoires in COVID-19. Across the whole study: Samples representing acute and convalescent COVID-19 were sourced from the United States, Italy and Spain.

Authors' processing steps: Amplification of reference gene primers was used by the study to estimate nucleated cell counts. Some clones are missing from TCRdb's copy, which holds only in-frame ones; the method was immunoSEQ multiplex PCR. V and J calls and clone size are those listed in that table; D and trimming were worked out from the DNA. The top ten clones hold around 4% of a sample with roughly 350,000 clones, approximately 90% of them seen once. The germline gives CDR1 SNHLY, CDR2 FYNNEI. The length of the CDR3 is 13 residues. The trim removed 3 bases at V and 6 bases at J, leaving 1 base unmatched.

The chain combines TRBV2 with TRBJ1-2, with 10 bases that match TRBD1. This clonotype originated in a woman between 50 and 59 years old with active or convalescent COVID-19. Source material: peripheral blood. CDR3 sequence (DNA): TGTGCCAGCAGTGAGGGACAGGGGAATGGCTACACCTTC. It specifies CASSEGQGNGYTF.